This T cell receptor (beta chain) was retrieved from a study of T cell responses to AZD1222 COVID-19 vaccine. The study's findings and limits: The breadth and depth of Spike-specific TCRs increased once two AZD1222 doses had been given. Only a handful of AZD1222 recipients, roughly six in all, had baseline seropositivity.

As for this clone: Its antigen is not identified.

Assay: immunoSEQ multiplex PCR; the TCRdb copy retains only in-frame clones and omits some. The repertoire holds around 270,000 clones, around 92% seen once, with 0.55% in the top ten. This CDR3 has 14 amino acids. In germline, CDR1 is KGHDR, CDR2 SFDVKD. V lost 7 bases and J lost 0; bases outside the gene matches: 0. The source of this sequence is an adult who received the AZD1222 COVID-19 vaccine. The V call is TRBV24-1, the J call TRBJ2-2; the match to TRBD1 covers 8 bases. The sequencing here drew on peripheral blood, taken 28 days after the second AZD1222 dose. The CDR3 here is CATRDRANTGELFF. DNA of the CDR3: TGTGCCACCAGGGACAGGGCGAACACCGGGGAGCTGTTTTTT.